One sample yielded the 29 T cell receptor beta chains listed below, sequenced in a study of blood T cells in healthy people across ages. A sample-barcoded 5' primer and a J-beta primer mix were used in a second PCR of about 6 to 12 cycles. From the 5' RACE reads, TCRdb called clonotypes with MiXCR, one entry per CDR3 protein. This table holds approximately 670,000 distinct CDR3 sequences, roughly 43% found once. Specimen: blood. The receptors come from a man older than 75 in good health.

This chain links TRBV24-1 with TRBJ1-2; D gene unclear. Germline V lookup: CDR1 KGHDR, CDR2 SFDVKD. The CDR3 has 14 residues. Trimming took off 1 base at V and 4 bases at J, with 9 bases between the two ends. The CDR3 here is CATSDFRRGYGYTF. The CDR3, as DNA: TGTGCCACCAGTGATTTCAGGAGAGGCTATGGCTACACCTTC.

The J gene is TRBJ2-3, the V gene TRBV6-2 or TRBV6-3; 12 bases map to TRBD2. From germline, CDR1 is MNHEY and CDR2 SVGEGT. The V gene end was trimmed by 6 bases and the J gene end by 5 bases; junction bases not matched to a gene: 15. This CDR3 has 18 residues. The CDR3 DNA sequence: TGTGCCAGCAGACCCCAACTAGCGGGGGGAACCGGGGGAGATACGCAGTATTTT. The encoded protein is CASRPQLAGGTGGDTQYF.

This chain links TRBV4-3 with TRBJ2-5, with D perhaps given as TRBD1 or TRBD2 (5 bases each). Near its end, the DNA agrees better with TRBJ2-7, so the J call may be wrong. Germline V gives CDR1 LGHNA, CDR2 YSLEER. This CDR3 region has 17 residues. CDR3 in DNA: TGCGCCAGCAGCCAAGAGGTCCCCACACACGGGGACCACGAGCAGTACTTC. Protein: CASSQEVPTHGDHEQYF.

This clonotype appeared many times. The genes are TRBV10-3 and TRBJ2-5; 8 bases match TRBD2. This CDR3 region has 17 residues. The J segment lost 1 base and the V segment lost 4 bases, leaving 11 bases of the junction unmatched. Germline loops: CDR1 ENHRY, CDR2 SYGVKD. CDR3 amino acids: CAISGDRAGAIQETQYF. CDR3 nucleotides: TGTGCCATCAGTGGGGATCGAGCGGGGGCCATCCAAGAGACCCAGTACTTC.

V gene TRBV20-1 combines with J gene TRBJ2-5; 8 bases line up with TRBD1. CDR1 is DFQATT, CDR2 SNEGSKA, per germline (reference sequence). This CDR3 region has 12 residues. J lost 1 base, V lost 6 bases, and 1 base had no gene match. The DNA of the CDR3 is TGCAGTGCCACAGGGGGCCAAGAGACCCAGTACTTC. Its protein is CSATGGQETQYF.

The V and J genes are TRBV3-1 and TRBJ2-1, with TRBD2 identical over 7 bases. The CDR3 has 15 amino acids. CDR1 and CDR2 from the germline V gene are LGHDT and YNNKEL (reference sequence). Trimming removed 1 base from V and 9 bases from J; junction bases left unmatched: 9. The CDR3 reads CASSQGSVREREQFF. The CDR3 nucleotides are TGTGCCAGCAGCCAAGGAAGTGTGCGGGAGCGTGAGCAGTTCTTC.

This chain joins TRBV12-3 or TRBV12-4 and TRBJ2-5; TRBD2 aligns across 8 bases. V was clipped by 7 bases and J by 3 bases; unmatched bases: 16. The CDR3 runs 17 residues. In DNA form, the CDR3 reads TGTGCCAGCACCGTCACAGCTCTTAGCGGGACGAAAGAGACCCAGTACTTC. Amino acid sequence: CASTVTALSGTKETQYF.

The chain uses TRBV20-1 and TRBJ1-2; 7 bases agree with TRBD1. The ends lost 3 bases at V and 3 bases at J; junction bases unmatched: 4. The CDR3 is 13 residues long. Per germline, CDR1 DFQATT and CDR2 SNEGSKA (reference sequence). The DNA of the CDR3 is TGCAGTGCTAGGAAAGGACAGGACTATGGCTACACCTTC. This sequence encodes CSARKGQDYGYTF.

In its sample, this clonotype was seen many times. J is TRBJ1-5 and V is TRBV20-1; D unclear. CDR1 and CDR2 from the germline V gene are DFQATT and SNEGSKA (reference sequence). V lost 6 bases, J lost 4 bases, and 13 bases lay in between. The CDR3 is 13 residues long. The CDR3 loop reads CSATLALNQPQHF. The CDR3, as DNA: TGCAGTGCCACACTGGCCTTAAATCAGCCCCAGCATTTT.

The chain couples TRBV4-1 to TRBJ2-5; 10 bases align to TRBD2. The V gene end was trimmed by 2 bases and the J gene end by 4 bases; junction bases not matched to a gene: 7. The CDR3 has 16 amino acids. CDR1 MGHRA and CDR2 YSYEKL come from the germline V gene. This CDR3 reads CASSQTSGGARETQYF. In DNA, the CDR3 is TGCGCCAGCAGCCAAACGAGCGGGGGGGCTAGAGAGACCCAGTACTTC.

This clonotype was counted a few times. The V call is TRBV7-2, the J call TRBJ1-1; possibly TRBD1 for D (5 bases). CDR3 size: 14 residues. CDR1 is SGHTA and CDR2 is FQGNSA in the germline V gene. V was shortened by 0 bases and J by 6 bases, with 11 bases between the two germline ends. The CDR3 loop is CASSLARGEAEAFF. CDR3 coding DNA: TGTGCCAGCAGCTTAGCCCGGGGCGAGGCTGAAGCTTTCTTT.

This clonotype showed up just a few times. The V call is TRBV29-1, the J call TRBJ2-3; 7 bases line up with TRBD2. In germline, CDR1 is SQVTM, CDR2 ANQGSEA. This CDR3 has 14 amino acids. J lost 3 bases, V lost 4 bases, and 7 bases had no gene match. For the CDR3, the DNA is TGCAGCGTTGGGGGGGGTGCGAGTACAGATACGCAGTATTTT. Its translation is CSVGGGASTDTQYF.

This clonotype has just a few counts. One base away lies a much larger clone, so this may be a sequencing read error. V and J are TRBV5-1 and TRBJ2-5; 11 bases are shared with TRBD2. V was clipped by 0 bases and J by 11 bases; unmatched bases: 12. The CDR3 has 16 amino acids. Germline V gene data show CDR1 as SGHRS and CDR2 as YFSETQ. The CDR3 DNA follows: TGCGCCAGCAGCTTGGTTGTTAGCGGGGGGGGCAATGAGCAGTACTTC. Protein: CASSLVVSGGGNEQYF.

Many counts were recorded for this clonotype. The CDR3 loop reads CASSFFEGEKLFF. CDR3 DNA sequence: TGTGCCAGCAGTTTTTTTGAAGGGGAAAAACTGTTTTTT. V is TRBV28 and J is TRBJ1-4, with no clear D. The V end lost 3 bases, the J end lost 8 bases, and 10 bases lay between the germline ends. The CDR3 totals 13 residues. Per the germline V gene, CDR1 is MDHEN and CDR2 is SYDVKM. Full variable domain (remainder filled in from reference TRBV28 and TRBJ1-4): DVKVTQSSRYLVKRTGEKVFLECVQDMDHENMFWYRQDPGLGLRLIYFSYDVKMKEKGDIPEGYSVSREKKERFSLILESASTNQTSMYLCASSFFEGEKLFFGSGTQLSVL.

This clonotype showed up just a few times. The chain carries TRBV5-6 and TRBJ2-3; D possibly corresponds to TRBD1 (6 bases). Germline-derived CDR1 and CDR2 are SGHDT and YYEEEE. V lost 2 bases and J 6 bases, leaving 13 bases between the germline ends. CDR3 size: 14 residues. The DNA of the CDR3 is TGTGCCAGCAGCTTTCGGCGCCAGGGGGATACGCAGTATTTT. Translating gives CASSFRRQGDTQYF.

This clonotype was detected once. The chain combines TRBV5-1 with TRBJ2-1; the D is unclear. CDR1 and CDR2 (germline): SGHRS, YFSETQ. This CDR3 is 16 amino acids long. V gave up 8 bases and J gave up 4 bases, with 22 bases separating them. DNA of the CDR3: TGCGCCAGTAGCACTACAGCAACAAGGGTTTACAATGAGCAGTTCTTC. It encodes CASSTTATRVYNEQFF.

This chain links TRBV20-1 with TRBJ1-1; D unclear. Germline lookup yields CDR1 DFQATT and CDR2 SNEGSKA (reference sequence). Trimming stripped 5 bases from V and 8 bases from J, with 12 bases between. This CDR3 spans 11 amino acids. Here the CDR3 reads CSAETTDEAFF. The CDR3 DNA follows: TGCAGTGCTGAGACGACGGACGAAGCTTTCTTT.

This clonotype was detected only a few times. As DNA, the CDR3 is TGTGCCAGCAGTGAAAACCGGGCGGGGGGCACACCCCTCCACTTT. Protein sequence: CASSENRAGGTPLHF. The chain is built from TRBV2 and TRBJ1-6; perhaps TRBD1 as D (6 bases). This CDR3 is 15 amino acids long. The V and J ends lost 2 bases and 11 bases respectively, with 16 bases between them. CDR1 and CDR2 (germline): SNHLY, FYNNEI.

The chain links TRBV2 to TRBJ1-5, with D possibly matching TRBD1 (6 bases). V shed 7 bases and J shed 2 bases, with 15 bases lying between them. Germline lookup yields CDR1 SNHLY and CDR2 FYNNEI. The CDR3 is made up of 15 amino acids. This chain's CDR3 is CASTAGELGNQPQHF. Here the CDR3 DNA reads TGTGCCAGCACCGCAGGGGAATTGGGCAATCAGCCCCAGCATTTT.

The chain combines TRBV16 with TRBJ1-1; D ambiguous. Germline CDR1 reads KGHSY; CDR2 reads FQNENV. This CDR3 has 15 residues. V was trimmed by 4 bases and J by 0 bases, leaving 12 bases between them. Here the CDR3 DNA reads TGTGCCAGCAGCCCCCTGGGTACCATGAACACTGAAGCTTTCTTT. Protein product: CASSPLGTMNTEAFF.

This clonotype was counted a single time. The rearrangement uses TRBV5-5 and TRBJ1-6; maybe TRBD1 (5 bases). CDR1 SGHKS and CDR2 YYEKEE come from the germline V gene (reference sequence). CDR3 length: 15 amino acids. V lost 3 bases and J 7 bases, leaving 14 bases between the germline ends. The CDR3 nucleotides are TGTGCCAGCAGCTGGGATGGGGCTGGAAATTCACCCCTCCACTTT. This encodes CASSWDGAGNSPLHF.

The CDR3 DNA reads as TGTGCCAGCAGCTTTAACACTGCAACTAATGAAAAACTGTTTTTT. It translates to CASSFNTATNEKLFF. The V call is TRBV7-2, the J call TRBJ1-4; D unresolved. Deletions cut 3 bases from V and 0 bases from J, with 8 bases between. CDR1 is SGHTA, CDR2 FQGNSA, per germline. The CDR3 spans 15 residues.

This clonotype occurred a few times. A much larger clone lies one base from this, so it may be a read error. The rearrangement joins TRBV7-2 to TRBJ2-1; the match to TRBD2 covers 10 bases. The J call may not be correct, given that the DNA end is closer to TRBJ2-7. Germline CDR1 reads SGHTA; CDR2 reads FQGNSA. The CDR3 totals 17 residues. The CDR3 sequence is CASSLALSLAGVNEQYF. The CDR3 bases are TGTGCCAGCAGCTTAGCGCTTAGTCTAGCGGGGGTCAATGAGCAGTACTTC.

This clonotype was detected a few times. This CDR3 is CASSLSGGGGQPQHF. For the CDR3, the DNA is TGTGCCAGCAGTTTATCAGGCGGGGGCGGTCAGCCCCAGCATTTT. The gene calls are TRBV12-3 or TRBV12-4 and TRBJ1-5; TRBD1 is a possible D gene (6 bases). V was shortened by 2 bases and J by 6 bases, with 14 bases between the two germline ends. This CDR3 has 15 amino acids.

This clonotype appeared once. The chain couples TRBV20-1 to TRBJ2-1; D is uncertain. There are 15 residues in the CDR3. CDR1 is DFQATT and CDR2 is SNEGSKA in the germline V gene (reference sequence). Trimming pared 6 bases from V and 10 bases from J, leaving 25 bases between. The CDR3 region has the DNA TGCAGTGCAACCCCCAGTGATGTTCTCTCCTACGAGCAGTTCTTC. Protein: CSATPSDVLSYEQFF.

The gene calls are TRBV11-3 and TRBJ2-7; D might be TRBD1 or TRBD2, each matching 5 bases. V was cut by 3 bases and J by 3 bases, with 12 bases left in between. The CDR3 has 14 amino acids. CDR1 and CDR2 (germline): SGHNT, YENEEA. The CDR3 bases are TGTGCCAGCAGCTTGGAAGTGGGGGACTACGAGCAGTACTTC. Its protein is CASSLEVGDYEQYF. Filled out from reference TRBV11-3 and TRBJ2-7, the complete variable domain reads EAGVVQSPRYKIIEKKQPVAFWCNPISGHNTLYWYLQNLGQGPELLIRYENEEAVDDSQLPKDRFSAERLKGVDSTLKIQPAELGDSAVYLCASSLEVGDYEQYFGPGTRLTVT.

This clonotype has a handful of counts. The CDR3 coding sequence is TGTGCCAGCAGTTTGGCCTCGGACCGAGGATTGGAGACCCAGTACTTC. Its translation is CASSLASDRGLETQYF. The chain uses TRBV27 and TRBJ2-5; D uncertain. The length of the CDR3 is 16 residues. V was trimmed by 3 bases and J by 5 bases, leaving 19 bases between them. Germline CDR1 reads MNHEY; CDR2 reads SMNVEV (reference sequence).

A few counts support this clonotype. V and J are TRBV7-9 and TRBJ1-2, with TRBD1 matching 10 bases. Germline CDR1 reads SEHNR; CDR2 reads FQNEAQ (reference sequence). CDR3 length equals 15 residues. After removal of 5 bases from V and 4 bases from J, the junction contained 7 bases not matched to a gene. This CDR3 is CASSHRQGAIYGYTF. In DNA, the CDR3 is TGTGCCAGCAGCCATAGACAGGGGGCCATCTATGGCTACACCTTC.

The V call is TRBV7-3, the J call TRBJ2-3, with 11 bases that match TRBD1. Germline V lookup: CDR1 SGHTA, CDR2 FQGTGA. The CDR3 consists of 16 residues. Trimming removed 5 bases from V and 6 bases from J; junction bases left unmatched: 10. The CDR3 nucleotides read TGTGCCAGCAGCCCCTCGCGGACAGGGGGCGAGGATACGCAGTATTTT. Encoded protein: CASSPSRTGGEDTQYF.